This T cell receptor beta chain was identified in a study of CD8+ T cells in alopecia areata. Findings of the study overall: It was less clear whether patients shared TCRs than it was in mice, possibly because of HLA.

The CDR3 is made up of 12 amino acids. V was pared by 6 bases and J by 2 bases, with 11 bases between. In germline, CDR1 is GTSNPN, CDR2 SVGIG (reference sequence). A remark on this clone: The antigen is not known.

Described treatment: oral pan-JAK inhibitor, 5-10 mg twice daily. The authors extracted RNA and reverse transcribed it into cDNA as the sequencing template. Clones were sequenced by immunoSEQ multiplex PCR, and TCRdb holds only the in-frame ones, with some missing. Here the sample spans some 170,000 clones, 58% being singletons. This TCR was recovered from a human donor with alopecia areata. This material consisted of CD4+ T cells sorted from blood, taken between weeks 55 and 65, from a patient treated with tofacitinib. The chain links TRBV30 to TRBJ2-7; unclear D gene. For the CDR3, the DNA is TGTGCCTGCCAAACAGAGCCCTACGAGCAGTACTTC. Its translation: CACQTEPYEQYF.